The rows below give T cell receptor beta chains drawn from one sample of a study of blood T cell repertoires in COVID-19. The method was immunoSEQ multiplex PCR; TCRdb's version includes in-frame clones alone and lacks a portion of them. The table includes 200,000 to 250,000 clones, around nine tenths detected once. The sample was peripheral blood. Every receptor here comes from a woman aged 40 to 55 who had recovered from COVID-19. Both conserved end residues are trimmed from each CDR3.

V,J,CDR3
TRBV12-5,TRBJ2-5,ASAPDRQETQY
TRBV30,TRBJ1-2,AWSGPRRGNYGYT
TRBV30,TRBJ2-1,AWRRTGGGRGLGQF
TRBV12-3/TRBV12-4,TRBJ2-4,ASSYLPRQGKY
TRBV11-1,TRBJ2-7,ASTGTVREQY
TRBV5-1,TRBJ1-1,ASSWDRTMGGGAEAF
TRBV7-3,TRBJ2-5,ASSLGSASGGDQETQY
TRBV28,TRBJ2-1,AGSEQGRLAGGSGEQF
TRBV19,TRBJ2-7,ASSLARSSYEQY
TRBV5-1,TRBJ2-7,ASSLNGPQGLYEQY
TRBV6-5,TRBJ1-2,ASSPDYNYGYT
TRBV10-3,TRBJ2-5,AISGGGAETQY
TRBV11-3,TRBJ2-2,ASSLDTAVSTGELF
TRBV15,TRBJ1-5,ATSRDIGGHSNQPQH
TRBV5-4,TRBJ2-3,ASSLRDTQY
TRBV4-2,TRBJ2-5,ASSLGTSGSGETQY
TRBV12-3/TRBV12-4,TRBJ1-2,ASSRQGAYGYT
TRBV27,TRBJ2-7,ASSTGTYEQY
TRBV29-1,TRBJ1-2,SVEGPRAYGGYT
TRBV7-9,TRBJ2-2,ASSPGTANTGELF
TRBV27,TRBJ1-2,ASSATGMIGYT
TRBV19,TRBJ1-3,ASSIGTGSGNTIY
TRBV4-3,TRBJ2-2,ASSPDRWGGELF
TRBV3-1/TRBV3-2,TRBJ2-7,ASSHVSGRSYEQY
TRBV5-8,TRBJ2-7,ASSPGTVPGDEQY
TRBV19,TRBJ2-3,ASSTLAGGRSSTDTQY
TRBV28,TRBJ2-3,ASSSLIRGDTQY
TRBV10-3,TRBJ2-7,AISESGLGRSSYEQY
TRBV5-1,TRBJ2-7,ASSLGTGGLDEQY
TRBV9,TRBJ2-2,ASSDGGQGLYGELF
TRBV5-5,TRBJ2-1,ASSLGTSGSSYNEQF
TRBV29-1,TRBJ1-1,SVSVGGAGTEAF
TRBV20-1,TRBJ2-1,GTETYNEQF
TRBV24-1,TRBJ2-1,ATSDPSGRDPYNEQF
TRBV6-5,TRBJ2-5,ASSLGGTQETQY
TRBV9,TRBJ1-6,ASSVGDRDYVKSSPLH
TRBV19,TRBJ2-3,ASSRGSKRDTQY
TRBV21-1,TRBJ1-4,ASSYRQEGNEKLF
TRBV2,TRBJ1-1,VSSSTSVTEAF
TRBV7-2,TRBJ1-2,ASSLGQPNYGYT
TRBV19,TRBJ2-5,ASSPTPGQGIETQY
TRBV7-2,TRBJ2-1,ASSVGQGSKDEQF
TRBV4-1,TRBJ2-1,ASSQDPFSGADSYNEQF
TRBV7-3,TRBJ2-3,ASSLTGGRTDTQY
TRBV7-9,TRBJ2-7,ASSLALMGTDEQY
TRBV4-2,TRBJ2-1,ASSQDGTSGGEQF
TRBV2,TRBJ1-5,ASSEGWDSGRPQH
TRBV6-5,TRBJ1-1,ASTRDRTNTEAF
TRBV7-2,TRBJ2-1,ASSFPDRNNEQF
TRBV4-1,TRBJ2-1,ASSQDALTGYNEQF
TRBV19,TRBJ2-3,ASSIGGGGTDTQY
TRBV7-3,TRBJ2-1,ASSPRKGARDEQF
TRBV19,TRBJ1-5,ASSGATSNQPQH
TRBV18,TRBJ2-1,ASSPPAGITEQF
TRBV25-1,TRBJ1-4,ASSEFYGSSGEKLF
TRBV5-1,TRBJ2-7,ASAKNRYAGTSGLSSYEQY
TRBV15,TRBJ1-2,ATSPGQMTARGYT
TRBV24-1,TRBJ2-1,ATSGDRAPYNEQF